These T cell receptor beta chains were read from a single sample in a study of blood T cell repertoires in COVID-19. Generated by immunoSEQ multiplex PCR, the TCRdb table keeps only in-frame clones and is missing some. The table lists about 260,000 clones, approximately 88% of them singletons. Sequencing was performed on PBMCs or T cells enriched from blood (not recorded which). These receptor sequences come from a middle-aged woman with acute COVID-19. CDR3s include the opening cysteine and the closing phenylalanine or tryptophan. A D gene is named only where the DNA matches it firmly. Clone size is given for some rows only: seen once, a few or many times, or a class if the clone is expanded.

j_call | v_call | clone_size | d_call | cdr3_nt | cdr3_aa
TRBJ1-6 | TRBV28 | once | NA | TGTGCCAGCAGTCCCTCACTGGGCAGAAATTCACCCCTCCACTTT | CASSPSLGRNSPLHF
TRBJ2-5 | TRBV29-1 | NA | NA | TGCAGCGTTGAAGATGGTAACAGGGATTTAGAAGAGACCCAGTACTTC | CSVEDGNRDLEETQYF
TRBJ1-2 | TRBV5-1 | NA | TRBD1 | TGCGCCAGCAGCCCCGGACAGGGGGCCTTTACTCGCGGCTACACCTTC | CASSPGQGAFTRGYTF
TRBJ2-1 | TRBV4-1 | NA | TRBD2 | TGCGCCAGCAGCCAACAGGGACTAGCGGGAGCATACAATGAGCAGTTCTTC | CASSQQGLAGAYNEQFF
TRBJ2-1 | TRBV7-9 | NA | NA | TGTGCCAGCAGCTTAACAGGATACAATGAGCAGTTCTTC | CASSLTGYNEQFF
TRBJ2-3 | TRBV23-1 | NA | NA | TGCCGTAGCATTGGGGACACAGGGAGCACAGATACGCAGTATTTT | CRSIGDTGSTDTQYF
TRBJ1-2 | TRBV12-3/TRBV12-4 | NA | TRBD1 | TGTGCCAGCAGGTCACAGGGGGCGGAGGGCTACACCTTC | CASRSQGAEGYTF
TRBJ1-2 | TRBV5-1 | once | NA | TGCGCCAGCAGCTTGGACAGACGCTCCTATGGCTACACCTTC | CASSLDRRSYGYTF
TRBJ1-5 | TRBV6-2/TRBV6-3 | NA | NA | TGTGCCAGCAGTTACCGGGGCGGGGGCTGGCCCCAGCATTTT | CASSYRGGGWPQHF
TRBJ1-1 | TRBV6-5 | once | TRBD1 | TGTGCCAGCAGCCGACAGGGAGAATCCACTGAAGCTTTCTTT | CASSRQGESTEAFF
TRBJ2-2 | TRBV19 | NA | TRBD2 | TGTGCCAGTAGTTCCGGACTAGCGGTGAACACCGGGGAGCTGTTTTTT | CASSSGLAVNTGELFF
TRBJ2-5 | TRBV7-9 | few | NA | TGTGCCAGCAGCTTAAACTCGGGGCAAGAGACCCAGTACTTC | CASSLNSGQETQYF
TRBJ1-2 | TRBV7-2 | NA | NA | TGTGCCAGCAGCTTAAAGCCGATCCCGGGGAAGGGCTATGGCTACACCTTC | CASSLKPIPGKGYGYTF
TRBJ2-2 | TRBV7-9 | NA | NA | TGTGCCAGCAGCTTATCCTCGGGTGGCACCGGGGAGCTGTTTTTT | CASSLSSGGTGELFF
TRBJ2-2 | TRBV10-3 | NA | NA | TGTGCCATCACTCATAGAGGGCAGGAGAACACCGGGGAGCTGTTTTTT | CAITHRGQENTGELFF
TRBJ1-1 | TRBV3-1/TRBV3-2 | NA | NA | TGTGCCAGCAGCCAAGTTAGTGACACTGAAGCTTTCTTT | CASSQVSDTEAFF
TRBJ1-5 | TRBV19 | NA | TRBD1 | TGTGCCAGTAGTATTAGGTCAGGGGGTCAGCCCCAGCATTTT | CASSIRSGGQPQHF
TRBJ2-1 | TRBV28 | once | NA | TGTGCCAGCAGTTTGTTCAGGGTGGCCTACAATGAGCAGTTCTTC | CASSLFRVAYNEQFF
TRBJ1-4 | TRBV5-1 | NA | NA | TGCGCCAGCAGCTTGGCGGGGGTAGGAAAACTGTTTTTT | CASSLAGVGKLFF
TRBJ1-2 | TRBV19 | NA | NA | TGTGCCAGTAGTTTCAGCCGGGGCTATGGCTACACCTTC | CASSFSRGYGYTF
TRBJ1-1 | TRBV18 | few | NA | TGTGCCAGCTCACAGGGGGAGAACACTGAAGCTTTCTTT | CASSQGENTEAFF
TRBJ1-1 | TRBV6-2/TRBV6-3 | NA | NA | TGTGCCAGCAGTGACCTCACAGGGAGCACTGAAGCTTTCTTT | CASSDLTGSTEAFF
TRBJ1-5 | TRBV30 | NA | TRBD1 | TGTGCCTGGACGGGACAGGGAAGTTTGGGGGGTATTCAGCCCCAGCATTTT | CAWTGQGSLGGIQPQHF
TRBJ2-2 | TRBV19 | NA | NA | TGTGCCAGTAGTATGGTTGCGGGCCACACCGGGGAGCTGTTTTTT | CASSMVAGHTGELFF
TRBJ1-5 | TRBV6-2/TRBV6-3 | NA | TRBD1 | TGTGCCAGCAGTTACTCGAGACAGGGGGGTAGGGGCAATCAGCCCCAGCATTTT | CASSYSRQGGRGNQPQHF
TRBJ2-5 | TRBV7-9 | NA | TRBD1 | TGTGCCGGAAGAGACCGACAGGGGCAAGAGACCCAGTACTTC | CAGRDRQGQETQYF
TRBJ1-3 | TRBV30 | few | NA | TGTGCCTGGACCTTAGATTTAACTGGAAACACCATATATTTT | CAWTLDLTGNTIYF
TRBJ2-2 | TRBV18 | NA | NA | TGTGCCAGCTCACCCATTACACCGAACACCGGGGAGCTGTTTTTT | CASSPITPNTGELFF
TRBJ1-2 | TRBV29-1 | few | NA | TGCAGCGTTGATGGGGGACAACCCAACTATGGCTACACCTTC | CSVDGGQPNYGYTF